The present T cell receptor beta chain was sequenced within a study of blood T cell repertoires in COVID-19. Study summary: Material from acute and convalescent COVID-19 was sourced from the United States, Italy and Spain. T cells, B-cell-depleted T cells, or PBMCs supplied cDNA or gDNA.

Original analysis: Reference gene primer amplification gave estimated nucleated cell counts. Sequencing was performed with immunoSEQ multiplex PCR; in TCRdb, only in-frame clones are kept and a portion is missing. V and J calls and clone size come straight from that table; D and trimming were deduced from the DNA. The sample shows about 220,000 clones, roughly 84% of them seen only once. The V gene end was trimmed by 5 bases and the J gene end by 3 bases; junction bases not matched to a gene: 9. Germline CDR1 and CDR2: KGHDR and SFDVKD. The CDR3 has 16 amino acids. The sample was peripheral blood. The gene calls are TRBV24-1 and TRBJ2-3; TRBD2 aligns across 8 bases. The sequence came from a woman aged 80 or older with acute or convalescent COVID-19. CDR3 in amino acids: CATSAGGGVWTDTQYF. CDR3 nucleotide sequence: TGTGCCACCAGTGCGGGGGGGGGTGTTTGGACAGATACGCAGTATTTT.